These T cell receptor beta chains were read from a single sample in a study of T cells expressing NK-cell markers. Reanalyzing the 5' RACE reads, TCRdb keeps one entry per CDR3 protein, without DNA. This sample contains about 450,000 distinct CDR3 sequences. Sequencing was done on a sample of blood T cells: a sorted CD56 or NKG2C T cell subset, CD4+ or CD8+ T cells, or bulk PBMC T cells (not recorded which). All receptors come from a woman between 18 and 75 years old in good health. Both conserved end residues are part of each CDR3. Not all rows give a size; the values are once, few, many and, for expanded clones, a class.

v_call	cdr3_length	clone_size	j_call	cdr3_aa
TRBV12-3/TRBV12-4	13	-	TRBJ1-1	CASSFEVNTEAFF
TRBV20-1	13	-	TRBJ1-2	CSAPRTANYGYTF
TRBV5-1	14	-	TRBJ1-1	CASSGNIGSTEAFF
TRBV29-1	14	-	TRBJ2-2	CSVAGTENTGELFF
TRBV20-1	12	-	TRBJ1-1	CSARSPGTEAFF
TRBV20-1	14	-	TRBJ2-1	CSAARRGPNNEQFF
TRBV20-1	12	-	TRBJ1-6	CSARARTSPLHF
TRBV7-2	14	-	TRBJ2-7	CASGPHTTVYEQYF
TRBV10-3	15	-	TRBJ2-5	CAIRVSGSDQETQYF
TRBV5-1	14	-	TRBJ2-1	CASSPGVGREQQFF
TRBV5-6	14	-	TRBJ1-5	CASSSDRVNQPQHF
TRBV5-6	15	-	TRBJ2-7	CASSLDGSGSYEQYF
TRBV5-1	14	-	TRBJ2-3	CASSLSGRRDTQYF
TRBV10-3	13	-	TRBJ2-3	CAISVQGGDTQYF
TRBV12-3/TRBV12-4	14	-	TRBJ2-3	CASSLADRFDTQYF
TRBV5-6	15	-	TRBJ1-6	CASSFLERYNSPLHF
TRBV30	14	-	TRBJ2-3	CAWSVGVSTDTQYF
TRBV20-1	15	-	TRBJ2-1	CSARGRRVITDEQFF
TRBV20-1	12	-	TRBJ2-1	CSARTGDNEQFF
TRBV5-4	12	-	TRBJ2-3	CASSQIADTQYF
TRBV20-1	14	-	TRBJ1-2	CSASPRGDSYGYTF
TRBV7-9	14	-	TRBJ2-3	CASSSSGNTDTQYF
TRBV15	16	-	TRBJ2-5	CATSRGGLAGVETQYF
TRBV20-1	13	-	TRBJ2-7	CVVGTISSGEQYF
TRBV7-8	16	-	TRBJ1-4	CASSANAGIRNEKLFF
TRBV5-4	14	-	TRBJ2-7	CATYGTLHPYEQYF
TRBV7-9	15	-	TRBJ1-1	CASSLGWIGGTEAFF
TRBV10-3	15	-	TRBJ2-1	CAISEPSESFDEQFF
TRBV7-2	15	-	TRBJ1-5	CASSSTGQYYQPQHF
TRBV7-6	15	-	TRBJ1-4	CASSLVGGSNEKLFF
TRBV18	15	-	TRBJ2-5	CASKQGVAPEETQYF
TRBV7-2	16	-	TRBJ1-2	CASRGRGTWANYGYTF
TRBV4-1	16	-	TRBJ2-3	CASSQVIAGGWDTQYF
TRBV11-2	16	-	TRBJ2-1	CASSLARRGIYNEQFF
TRBV4-3	14	-	TRBJ1-1	CASSQAAMNTEAFF
TRBV7-3	17	-	TRBJ2-3	CASSLTYSGGSSDTQYF
TRBV4-3	15	medium-sized	TRBJ1-4	CASSQDSVTNEKLFF
TRBV6-4	14	-	TRBJ2-2	CATSLGENTGELFF
TRBV6-1	15	-	TRBJ2-2	CASRPGTSGVVELFF
TRBV27	18	-	TRBJ2-3	CASGAASGRALVADTQYF
TRBV5-1	17	-	TRBJ2-1	CASSLSIPGLAYNEQFF
TRBV7-2	15	-	TRBJ1-3	CASSSYSESGNTIYF
TRBV15	15	-	TRBJ2-2	CATKLTGPNTGELFF